This T cell receptor (beta chain) was documented in a study of OX40 agonist ivuxolimab in advanced cancers. Profiling relied on immunoSEQ multiplex PCR, and the TCRdb table lists in-frame clones only, not all of them. The data show around 20,000 clones, about nine tenths seen once. The CDR3 is 15 residues long. Germline CDR1 and CDR2: MDHEN and SYDVKM. V lost 7 bases and J lost 5; bases outside the gene matches: 8. The sequence came from an adult with an advanced solid tumor such as melanoma, head and neck, liver or kidney cancer. The specimen comprised CD4+ or CD8+ T cells sorted from blood, sampled in a trial of the OX40 agonist ivuxolimab. This chain links TRBV28 with TRBJ2-1; 10 positions match TRBD2. CDR3 nucleotides: TGTGCCAGCATACCGAGCGGGAGGGCCCACAATGAGCAGTTCTTC. Translated, it gives CASIPSGRAHNEQFF.